This T cell receptor (beta chain) was captured by sequencing in a study of Graves' ophthalmopathy and Graves' hyperthyroidism. This clonotype was observed at least ten times. What it binds is not known. Trimming left V 0 bases short and J 5 bases short, with 13 bases between. Germline loops: CDR1 SGHTA, CDR2 FQGNSA. The CDR3 is made up of 15 amino acids. Findings and limits, study-wide: Blood also contained most of the expanded thyroid clonotypes above 0.001 frequency.

Amplification of the TCR beta CDR3 regions used RNA transcripts (as template). First-round RT-PCR with HTBI primers preceded a second-round multiplex PCR. Via MiXCR, TCRdb re-called the multiplex PCR reads, giving one row per CDR3 protein. The data hold approximately 330,000 distinct CDR3 sequences, with 15% to 20% observed a single time. The TCR originated in an adult man with Graves' ophthalmopathy. V is TRBV7-2 and J is TRBJ1-2; the D is unclear. Sequencing was performed on peripheral blood. The CDR3 DNA is TGTGCCAGCAGCTTAGCATCGGACGGCCTTTATGGCTACACCTTC. This translates into CASSLASDGLYGYTF.